This T cell receptor (beta chain) was sequenced in a study of shared clonotypes between healthy human individuals. Study findings and constraints: The sampled material consisted only of blood, and tissue repertoires are likely to differ.

A remark on this clone: Its cognate antigen is unknown.

Deep level was the assay's run setting. The authors loaded roughly 200 ng DNA, 28,000 or so T cell genomes, into sorted-subset replicate PCRs. Authors' methods: ImmunoSEQ supplied junction-only sequences lacking quality scores, so filtering was different. Repertoires were generated with immunoSEQ multiplex PCR, while TCRdb's copy carries only in-frame clones and drops some. That table is the source of V, J and clone size, and D and trimming were worked out from the DNA. Altogether about 2.1 million clones are present, 85% to 95% being singletons, with the ten largest covering approximately 1.7%. CD8 cells regarded as naive lacked CD45RO, were positively chosen for CCR7, and omitted terminally differentiated effector memory CD45RA+ cells. V was clipped by 1 base and J by 4 bases, with 7 bases between them. Germline-derived CDR1 and CDR2 are GTSNPN and SVGIG (reference sequence). The CDR3 covers 12 residues.

This rearrangement joins TRBV30 to TRBJ1-2; D possibly corresponds to TRBD1 (5 bases). Sequenced material: naive CD8+ T cells from PBMCs. This receptor was identified in a man between 18 and 35 years old in good health. Some clones in this sample may be carry-over from other donors' samples. This chain's CDR3 is CAWSAGAYGYTF. The CDR3 DNA reads as TGTGCCTGGAGTGCTGGGGCCTATGGCTACACCTTC.